This TCR beta chain derives from a study of blood T cell repertoires in COVID-19. Germline V gene lookup returns CDR1 MGHRA and CDR2 YSYEKL. The CDR3 has 14 residues. V was pared by 4 bases and J by 6 bases, with 13 bases between. Per the original data handling: Amplified reference gene primers provided the basis for estimating nucleated cell counts. TCRdb's table, derived via immunoSEQ multiplex PCR, lists solely in-frame clones and lacks some. D and trimming were read from the DNA, whereas the V and J calls and clone size are those reported in that table. The table shows some 5,900 clones, with approximately 87% occurring only once. This clone was counted only a few times.

Sequenced material: peripheral blood. The origin of this receptor is a human donor in a cohort sampled during active COVID-19. V usage is TRBV4-1 and J usage is TRBJ1-5; the D gene is possibly TRBD1 (6 bases). This CDR3 reads CASSLTGYGQPQHF. Here the CDR3 DNA reads TGCGCCAGCAGCCTAACAGGGTATGGTCAGCCCCAGCATTTT.